This T cell receptor (beta chain) came from a study of cytomegalovirus exposure and HLA in healthy donors. Overall study results and limits: High specificity and sensitivity for cytomegalovirus status were reported for the classifier. Later, an analysis found that TCR clusters from the first cohort tended to co-occur in the roughly 120 validation repertoires. Investigators reported 150 to 200 TCR beta chains as tied to cytomegalovirus.

Losses at the gene ends were 4 bases for V and 4 bases for J; bases not matched to a gene: 4. The CDR3 has 16 amino acids. Germline lookup yields CDR1 SGDLS and CDR2 YYNGEE. Note on this clone: Its antigen is not identified.

Clones were read by immunoSEQ multiplex PCR, and TCRdb kept only the in-frame ones, dropping some. The repertoire holds 56,000 or so clones, around nine tenths seen once, with roughly 1.1% in the top ten. J is TRBJ2-2 and V is TRBV9; TRBD2 matches at 13 bases. The TCR originated in a man younger than 30 in good health and CMV-seronegative. The sequenced sample consisted of PBMCs. DNA for the CDR3: TGTGCCAGCAGCCGCGGGACTAGCGGGATCACCGGGGAGCTGTTTTTT. The encoded protein is CASSRGTSGITGELFF.